This is a list of T cell receptor beta chains from one sample in a study of cytomegalovirus exposure and HLA in healthy donors. Sequencing used immunoSEQ multiplex PCR; TCRdb keeps in-frame clones, though not all of them. The sample consists of around 180,000 clones, 77% of them appearing once. Source material: PBMCs. These receptors originate from a woman younger than 45 in good health and CMV-seropositive. CDR3s include the opening cysteine and the closing phenylalanine or tryptophan. D genes are given only for firm matches. Only part of the rows carry a size: once, few, many, or a class if the clone is expanded.

D gene	V gene	clone size	J gene	CDR3 protein	CDR3 DNA
.	TRBV5-4	once	TRBJ2-5	CASSPRAGKETQYF	TGTGCCAGCAGCCCGAGGGCCGGGAAAGAGACCCAGTACTTC
TRBD2	TRBV13	.	TRBJ2-1	CASSLSGTSGRNQFF	TGTGCCAGCAGCTTAAGTGGGACTAGCGGGAGGAATCAGTTCTTC
.	TRBV7-9	.	TRBJ1-1	CASTPSGGGGEAFF	TGTGCCAGCACCCCATCGGGGGGCGGGGGTGAAGCTTTCTTT
.	TRBV5-1	.	TRBJ2-1	CASSFGRGRGDEQFF	TGCGCCAGCAGCTTCGGGCGCGGACGGGGAGATGAGCAGTTCTTC
TRBD2	TRBV19	.	TRBJ2-3	CASSIDLAGVGTDTQYF	TGTGCCAGTAGTATCGATCTAGCGGGAGTAGGCACAGATACGCAGTATTTT
TRBD1	TRBV5-8	.	TRBJ1-5	CASSRWNGQGNQPQHF	TGTGCCAGCAGCCGATGGAACGGACAGGGCAATCAGCCCCAGCATTTT
TRBD2	TRBV2	once	TRBJ2-3	CASRSGLATDTQYF	TGTGCCAGCCGATCGGGACTAGCCACAGATACGCAGTATTTT
TRBD1	TRBV7-2	.	TRBJ1-2	CASSLGTGQGDGYTF	TGTGCCAGCAGCTTAGGAACGGGACAGGGGGATGGCTACACCTTC
TRBD1	TRBV7-9	.	TRBJ2-1	CASSLGGPSRGYEQFF	TGTGCCAGCAGCTTAGGCGGCCCAAGCAGGGGGTATGAGCAGTTCTTC
.	TRBV6-4	.	TRBJ1-2	CASSESGTLYGYTF	TGTGCCAGCAGTGAGTCCGGGACACTCTATGGCTACACCTTC
TRBD1	TRBV28	.	TRBJ2-1	CASSPGTGPLNEQFF	TGTGCCAGCAGTCCAGGGACAGGGCCTCTTAATGAGCAGTTCTTC
.	TRBV21-1	.	TRBJ2-7	CASSKALTRVNEQYF	TGTGCCAGCAGCAAAGCCCTGACCAGGGTTAACGAGCAGTACTTC
TRBD1	TRBV4-1	.	TRBJ2-3	CASSLGQGWDTQYF	TGCGCCAGCAGCCTGGGACAGGGATGGGATACGCAGTATTTT
.	TRBV6-1	few	TRBJ2-7	CASSEVGGSSYEQYF	TGTGCCAGCAGTGAAGTTGGGGGGAGCTCCTACGAGCAGTACTTC
.	TRBV19	.	TRBJ2-4	CASSIGAGQNIQYF	TGTGCCAGTAGTATAGGGGCAGGGCAAAACATTCAGTACTTC
.	TRBV2	.	TRBJ2-3	CASSEGTESTDTQYF	TGTGCCAGCAGTGAAGGGACAGAAAGCACAGATACGCAGTATTTT
.	TRBV11-3	.	TRBJ1-1	CASSLDRNTEAFF	TGTGCCAGCAGCCTGGACAGGAACACTGAAGCTTTCTTT
.	TRBV15	few	TRBJ1-3	CATSRDSAGGNTIYF	TGTGCCACCAGCAGAGATTCCGCAGGGGGAAACACCATATATTTT
.	TRBV9	.	TRBJ2-7	CASSLSSYEQYF	TGTGCCAGCAGCCTTAGCTCCTACGAGCAGTACTTC
.	TRBV7-6	.	TRBJ1-1	CASSFPTGSVGNTEAFF	TGTGCCAGCAGCTTCCCTACAGGATCGGTAGGCAACACTGAAGCTTTCTTT
TRBD2	TRBV7-9	few	TRBJ2-7	CASSVSGAGGMGEQYF	TGTGCCAGCAGCGTTAGCGGAGCGGGAGGAATGGGAGAGCAGTACTTC
.	TRBV5-1	.	TRBJ2-1	CASSEGRGANNEQFF	TGCGCCAGCAGCGAGGGACGGGGGGCGAACAATGAGCAGTTCTTC
.	TRBV9	.	TRBJ2-5	CASSVADYPRTLGETQYF	TGTGCCAGCAGCGTAGCGGACTACCCCCGTACGTTGGGTGAGACCCAGTACTTC
TRBD1	TRBV28	once	TRBJ2-7	CASSLPGQGANEQYF	TGTGCCAGCAGTTTACCGGGACAGGGGGCAAACGAGCAGTACTTC
TRBD1	TRBV28	.	TRBJ2-7	CASTLGQGLMYEQYF	TGTGCCAGCACCTTGGGACAGGGGTTGATGTACGAGCAGTACTTC
.	TRBV6-5	.	TRBJ1-3	CASSSPGGGGDTIYF	TGTGCCAGCAGTTCGCCGGGAGGTGGGGGGGACACCATATATTTT
TRBD2	TRBV28	.	TRBJ2-1	CASSTRSGRAPDNEQFF	TGTGCCAGCAGTACGCGTAGCGGGAGGGCCCCGGACAATGAGCAGTTCTTC
.	TRBV5-1	.	TRBJ1-4	CASSFQGASNEKLFF	TGCGCCAGCAGCTTCCAAGGGGCCTCTAATGAAAAACTGTTTTTT
.	TRBV28	.	TRBJ1-6	CASSPSRPPLHF	TGTGCCAGCAGTCCATCCAGGCCACCCCTCCACTTT
.	TRBV7-6	.	TRBJ1-1	CASSSLKNTEAFF	TGTGCCAGCAGCTCACTCAAGAACACTGAAGCTTTCTTT
.	TRBV10-1	.	TRBJ2-7	CASSPDNSYEQYF	TGCGCCAGCAGTCCTGACAATTCCTACGAGCAGTACTTC
TRBD2	TRBV7-3	.	TRBJ2-1	CASSLTSGRDNEQFF	TGTGCCAGCAGCCTCACTAGCGGGAGGGACAATGAGCAGTTCTTC
.	TRBV4-1	.	TRBJ2-7	CASSQEGSYEQYF	TGCGCCAGCAGCCAAGAAGGGAGCTACGAGCAGTACTTC
.	TRBV27	.	TRBJ2-1	CASSFFRLGDNEQFF	TGTGCCAGCAGTTTTTTCCGACTAGGCGACAATGAGCAGTTCTTC
TRBD1	TRBV27	.	TRBJ1-4	CASSLKRWGQGNEKLFF	TGTGCCAGCAGTTTAAAGCGGTGGGGACAGGGTAATGAAAAACTGTTTTTT
.	TRBV28	.	TRBJ2-7	CASSGIADRHRSTYEQYF	TGTGCCAGCAGTGGAATAGCGGACCGTCACCGATCTACCTACGAGCAGTACTTC